The 4 T cell receptor beta chains given below trace back to one sample, sequenced in a study of T-cell memory formation after mild COVID-19. TCRdb reanalysed the 5' RACE reads using MiXCR and keeps one entry per CDR3 protein. In the table there are around 200,000 distinct CDR3 sequences, over 20% of which are singletons. Sequencing input: PBMCs or a T cell subset sorted from them (not recorded which). These receptors all stem from an adult woman who had mild COVID-19 (a few samples of this study predate the infection). Cell type and time point are not known.

This clonotype was seen a few times. The chain couples TRBV4-2 to TRBJ2-1; no reliable D call. Germline CDR1 is LGHNA and CDR2 is YNFKEQ. The CDR3 is 15 amino acids. V was pared by 0 bases and J by 4 bases, with 10 bases between. The CDR3 sequence is CASSQEGPGYNEQFF. CDR3 DNA: TGTGCCAGCAGCCAAGAAGGGCCAGGTTACAATGAGCAGTTCTTC.

This clonotype was seen only a few times. J is TRBJ2-3 and V is TRBV5-1; 7 bases are a match to TRBD2. CDR1 and CDR2 from the germline V gene are SGHRS and YFSETQ. The J segment lost 0 bases and the V segment lost 0 bases, leaving 4 bases of the junction unmatched. The CDR3 is 16 residues long. CDR3 residues: CASSLVPAGSTDTQYF. The DNA of the CDR3 is TGCGCCAGCAGCTTGGTCCCAGCGGGGAGCACAGATACGCAGTATTTT.

The table lists this clonotype with a few counts. CDR3 DNA sequence: TGCAGCGTTGCGGACAGGGGCCTCTATGGCTACACCTTC. Translating gives CSVADRGLYGYTF. The rearrangement links TRBV29-1 to TRBJ1-2; 9 nucleotides line up with TRBD1. V lost 4 bases, J lost 4 bases, and 4 bases stayed unmatched. The CDR3 loop spans 13 amino acids. Germline CDR1 SQVTM, CDR2 ANQGSEA.

This clonotype was detected a few times. The CDR3 here is CASSLGVAGDTYNEQFF. The CDR3 DNA follows: TGTGCCAGCAGCTTAGGAGTAGCGGGGGACACCTACAATGAGCAGTTCTTC. The chain employs TRBV11-2 and TRBJ2-1; TRBD2 matches at 9 bases. Looked up from germline, CDR1 is SGHAT and CDR2 is FQNNGV. CDR3 size: 17 residues. Germline trimming cut 1 base from V and 2 bases from J; bases unmatched to any gene: 6.